This T cell receptor beta chain was identified during a study of response to subunit inactivated influenza vaccine. This clonotype appeared many times. No antigen is known for it. MiXCR was run by TCRdb on the RT-PCR reads, yielding one entry per CDR3 protein. Seen here are roughly 650,000 distinct CDR3 sequences, 13% to 15% observed once, and the top ten hold roughly 7.2%. Broader study findings: Authors suggested seasonal influenza vaccinations each recruit few new T cells.

The sample in question was PBMCs from blood, obtained roughly 2 weeks before vaccination. This sequence originates from a man aged 45-60 years who received an inactivated influenza vaccine.

CDR3 bases: TGCAGTGCTAGAGATCCCGGGACAGGGTTTACAGATACGCAGTATTTT. Translating gives CSARDPGTGFTDTQYF. The chain has TRBV20-1 and TRBJ2-3; 9 nucleotides line up with TRBD1. CDR3 length: 16 amino acids. The germline V gene encodes CDR1 DFQATT and CDR2 SNEGSKA (reference sequence). The junction had 7 bases not matched to a gene; V was cut back by 0 bases and J by 3 bases.